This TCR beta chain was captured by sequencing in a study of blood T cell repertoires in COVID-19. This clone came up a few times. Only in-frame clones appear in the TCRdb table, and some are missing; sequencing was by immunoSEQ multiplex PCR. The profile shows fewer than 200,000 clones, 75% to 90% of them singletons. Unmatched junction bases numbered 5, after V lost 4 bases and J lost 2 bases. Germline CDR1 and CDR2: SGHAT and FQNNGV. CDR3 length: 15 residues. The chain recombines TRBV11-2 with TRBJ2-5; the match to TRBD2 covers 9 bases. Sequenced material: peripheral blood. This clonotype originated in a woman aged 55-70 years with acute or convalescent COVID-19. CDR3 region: CASSSTSGTQETQYF. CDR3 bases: TGTGCCAGCAGCTCGACTAGCGGTACACAAGAGACCCAGTACTTC.